Listed below are T cell receptor beta chains from one sample, sequenced in a study of T cell responses to AZD1222 COVID-19 vaccine. Assay: immunoSEQ multiplex PCR; the TCRdb copy retains only in-frame clones and omits some. Of around 140,000 clones listed, 75% to 95% are singletons. The sequences come from peripheral blood, collected on day 0 of AZD1222 vaccination. The source of these receptors is an adult in good health. CDR3s include the opening cysteine and the closing phenylalanine or tryptophan. The order of the fields is V gene, J gene, clone size, D gene, CDR3 protein, CDR3 DNA. D genes are given only for firm matches. Clone size is stated in some rows and not others, as once, few, many or a class when expanded.

v_call: TRBV6-5; j_call: TRBJ1-3; clone_size: NA; d_call: NA; cdr3_aa: CASSPPISSGNTIYF; cdr3_nt: TGTGCCAGCAGTCCCCCGATAAGCTCTGGAAACACCATATATTTT
v_call: TRBV30; j_call: TRBJ2-1; clone_size: NA; d_call: TRBD2; cdr3_aa: CAWSPSGGTYNEQFF; cdr3_nt: TGTGCCTGGAGTCCTAGCGGGGGAACCTACAATGAGCAGTTCTTC
v_call: TRBV19; j_call: TRBJ2-1; clone_size: NA; d_call: NA; cdr3_aa: CASSTGYEQFF; cdr3_nt: TGTGCCAGTAGTACTGGGTATGAGCAGTTCTTC
v_call: TRBV9; j_call: TRBJ1-3; clone_size: NA; d_call: NA; cdr3_aa: CASSVEAGDSGNTIYF; cdr3_nt: TGTGCCAGCAGCGTAGAGGCAGGAGACTCTGGAAACACCATATATTTT
v_call: TRBV30; j_call: TRBJ2-7; clone_size: NA; d_call: NA; cdr3_aa: CAWSLVSYEQYF; cdr3_nt: TGTGCCTGGAGTTTGGTCTCCTACGAGCAGTACTTC
v_call: TRBV11-2; j_call: TRBJ2-7; clone_size: NA; d_call: NA; cdr3_aa: CASSLNYEQYF; cdr3_nt: TGTGCCAGCAGCTTGAACTACGAGCAGTACTTC
v_call: TRBV28; j_call: TRBJ2-3; clone_size: NA; d_call: NA; cdr3_aa: CASSLSGRKSDTQYF; cdr3_nt: TGTGCCAGCAGTTTAAGTGGTCGCAAGTCAGATACGCAGTATTTT
v_call: TRBV9; j_call: TRBJ2-6; clone_size: NA; d_call: NA; cdr3_aa: CASSVGYTGANVLTF; cdr3_nt: TGTGCCAGCAGCGTAGGGTACACTGGGGCCAACGTCCTGACTTTC
v_call: TRBV6-2/TRBV6-3; j_call: TRBJ2-1; clone_size: NA; d_call: NA; cdr3_aa: CASSPRGEGVIINEQFF; cdr3_nt: TGTGCCAGCAGCCCACGGGGGGAGGGGGTTATTATCAATGAGCAGTTCTTC
v_call: TRBV11-3; j_call: TRBJ1-4; clone_size: NA; d_call: NA; cdr3_aa: CASSLEGKGEKLFF; cdr3_nt: TGTGCCAGCAGCTTAGAGGGAAAGGGTGAAAAACTGTTTTTT
v_call: TRBV4-1; j_call: TRBJ1-1; clone_size: NA; d_call: NA; cdr3_aa: CASSHPAGSRAEAFF; cdr3_nt: TGCGCCAGCAGCCACCCGGCAGGGAGTCGGGCTGAAGCTTTCTTT
v_call: TRBV7-8; j_call: TRBJ2-1; clone_size: NA; d_call: TRBD1; cdr3_aa: CASSLAGDRGVSYNEQFF; cdr3_nt: TGTGCCAGCAGCTTAGCGGGGGACAGGGGAGTTTCCTACAATGAGCAGTTCTTC
v_call: TRBV5-4; j_call: TRBJ2-3; clone_size: NA; d_call: NA; cdr3_aa: CASKDGGSTDTQYF; cdr3_nt: TGTGCCAGCAAAGATGGGGGGAGCACAGATACGCAGTATTTT
v_call: TRBV5-1; j_call: TRBJ2-7; clone_size: NA; d_call: TRBD2; cdr3_aa: CASSLSGGSYEQYF; cdr3_nt: TGCGCCAGCAGCTTAAGCGGGGGTTCCTACGAGCAGTACTTC
v_call: TRBV19; j_call: TRBJ2-1; clone_size: NA; d_call: NA; cdr3_aa: CASSPGVTYNEQFF; cdr3_nt: TGTGCCAGTAGTCCGGGGGTAACCTACAATGAGCAGTTCTTC
v_call: TRBV3-1/TRBV3-2; j_call: TRBJ2-4; clone_size: once; d_call: NA; cdr3_aa: CASSQDPRVDIQYF; cdr3_nt: TGTGCCAGCAGCCAAGATCCCAGGGTAGACATTCAGTACTTC
v_call: TRBV3-1/TRBV3-2; j_call: TRBJ1-2; clone_size: NA; d_call: NA; cdr3_aa: CASSQEGPYGYTF; cdr3_nt: TGTGCCAGCAGCCAAGAAGGCCCCTATGGCTACACCTTC
v_call: TRBV5-4; j_call: TRBJ1-2; clone_size: NA; d_call: NA; cdr3_aa: CASSSGTRNYGYTF; cdr3_nt: TGTGCCAGCAGCTCCGGGACACGAAACTATGGCTACACCTTC
v_call: TRBV4-3; j_call: TRBJ1-1; clone_size: NA; d_call: NA; cdr3_aa: CASSQAGDTEAFF; cdr3_nt: TGCGCCAGCAGCCAAGCCGGGGACACTGAAGCTTTCTTT
v_call: TRBV10-2; j_call: TRBJ2-1; clone_size: NA; d_call: NA; cdr3_aa: CASSEGNEQFF; cdr3_nt: TGCGCCAGCAGTGAGGGCAATGAGCAGTTCTTC
v_call: TRBV5-4; j_call: TRBJ2-7; clone_size: NA; d_call: NA; cdr3_aa: CASSYGLYEQYF; cdr3_nt: TGTGCCAGCAGCTATGGACTCTACGAGCAGTACTTC
v_call: TRBV6-4; j_call: TRBJ2-2; clone_size: NA; d_call: TRBD2; cdr3_aa: CASSDSRGDTGELFF; cdr3_nt: TGTGCCAGCAGTGACTCGCGGGGGGACACCGGGGAGCTGTTTTTT
v_call: TRBV5-1; j_call: TRBJ1-1; clone_size: NA; d_call: TRBD1; cdr3_aa: CASSLGAGGITEAFF; cdr3_nt: TGCGCCAGCAGCTTGGGGGCAGGGGGCATAACTGAAGCTTTCTTT
v_call: TRBV5-6; j_call: TRBJ2-1; clone_size: NA; d_call: TRBD2; cdr3_aa: CASSLSGGPLNEQFF; cdr3_nt: TGTGCCAGCAGCCTTAGCGGGGGGCCCCTAAATGAGCAGTTCTTC
v_call: TRBV10-2; j_call: TRBJ2-5; clone_size: NA; d_call: NA; cdr3_aa: CASEQSPGETQYF; cdr3_nt: TGCGCCAGCGAACAGAGTCCGGGAGAGACCCAGTACTTC
v_call: TRBV7-2; j_call: TRBJ1-3; clone_size: NA; d_call: TRBD1; cdr3_aa: CASSTGQGFSGNTIYF; cdr3_nt: TGTGCCAGCAGCACCGGACAGGGCTTCTCTGGAAACACCATATATTTT
v_call: TRBV6-5; j_call: TRBJ2-5; clone_size: NA; d_call: NA; cdr3_aa: CASSSLLGGTQYF; cdr3_nt: TGTGCCAGCAGCAGTCTTTTAGGGGGGACCCAGTACTTC
v_call: TRBV9; j_call: TRBJ2-5; clone_size: NA; d_call: NA; cdr3_aa: CASALVPQAPEATQYF; cdr3_nt: TGTGCCAGCGCCCTCGTGCCACAGGCCCCTGAGGCGACCCAGTACTTC
v_call: TRBV10-3; j_call: TRBJ2-2; clone_size: NA; d_call: NA; cdr3_aa: CAISESGGNTGELFF; cdr3_nt: TGTGCCATCAGTGAGTCTGGTGGTAACACCGGGGAGCTGTTTTTT
v_call: TRBV10-1; j_call: TRBJ1-2; clone_size: NA; d_call: NA; cdr3_aa: CASSESTEYGYTF; cdr3_nt: TGCGCCAGCAGTGAGTCGACGGAGTATGGCTACACCTTC
v_call: TRBV9; j_call: TRBJ1-1; clone_size: NA; d_call: NA; cdr3_aa: CASSVVGGGTEAFF; cdr3_nt: TGTGCCAGCAGCGTAGTAGGGGGTGGCACTGAAGCTTTCTTT
v_call: TRBV24-1; j_call: TRBJ2-3; clone_size: NA; d_call: NA; cdr3_aa: CATRDSNTDTQYF; cdr3_nt: TGTGCCACCAGGGACAGTAACACAGATACGCAGTATTTT
v_call: TRBV2; j_call: TRBJ2-1; clone_size: NA; d_call: NA; cdr3_aa: CASSEMGRAGYNEQFF; cdr3_nt: TGTGCCAGCAGTGAGATGGGCAGGGCGGGTTACAATGAGCAGTTCTTC
v_call: TRBV28; j_call: TRBJ1-1; clone_size: NA; d_call: NA; cdr3_aa: CASSLRVWAEAFF; cdr3_nt: TGTGCCAGCAGTTTGCGGGTTTGGGCTGAAGCTTTCTTT
v_call: TRBV7-8; j_call: TRBJ1-1; clone_size: NA; d_call: NA; cdr3_aa: CASSLGQLTTEAFF; cdr3_nt: TGTGCCAGCAGCTTAGGGCAGTTAACCACTGAAGCTTTCTTT
v_call: TRBV5-1; j_call: TRBJ1-2; clone_size: NA; d_call: TRBD1; cdr3_aa: CASSLIGTENYGYTF; cdr3_nt: TGCGCCAGCAGCTTGATCGGGACAGAGAACTATGGCTACACCTTC
v_call: TRBV3-1/TRBV3-2; j_call: TRBJ2-3; clone_size: once; d_call: TRBD1; cdr3_aa: CASSQFVDVQGADTQYF; cdr3_nt: TGTGCCAGCAGCCAATTTGTTGATGTACAGGGGGCAGATACGCAGTATTTT
v_call: TRBV28; j_call: TRBJ2-3; clone_size: NA; d_call: NA; cdr3_aa: CASSLSGGTDTQYF; cdr3_nt: TGTGCCAGCAGTTTATCGGGGGGCACAGATACGCAGTATTTT
v_call: TRBV10-3; j_call: TRBJ1-1; clone_size: NA; d_call: NA; cdr3_aa: CAISDQGLNTEAFF; cdr3_nt: TGTGCCATCAGTGATCAGGGACTGAACACTGAAGCTTTCTTT
v_call: TRBV19; j_call: TRBJ1-5; clone_size: NA; d_call: TRBD1; cdr3_aa: CASSIGTGVRQPQHF; cdr3_nt: TGTGCCAGTAGTATAGGGACAGGGGTTCGACAGCCCCAGCATTTT
v_call: TRBV11-3; j_call: TRBJ2-1; clone_size: NA; d_call: TRBD1; cdr3_aa: CASSLATGVNEQFF; cdr3_nt: TGTGCCAGCAGCTTAGCAACAGGGGTAAATGAGCAGTTCTTC
v_call: TRBV11-2; j_call: TRBJ2-1; clone_size: NA; d_call: NA; cdr3_aa: CASSPRGAPRNEQFF; cdr3_nt: TGTGCCAGCAGCCCCCGAGGGGCTCCTCGCAATGAGCAGTTCTTC
v_call: TRBV27; j_call: TRBJ2-1; clone_size: NA; d_call: TRBD2; cdr3_aa: CASSPGTSGANEQFF; cdr3_nt: TGTGCCAGCAGTCCTGGGACTAGCGGGGCCAATGAGCAGTTCTTC